These 21 T cell receptor beta chains came from one sample sequenced in a study of technical replicates of blood from several donors. Clones were sequenced by immunoSEQ multiplex PCR, and TCRdb holds only the in-frame ones, with some missing. The sample consists of about 59,000 clones, approximately 84% of them appearing once. Input material: PBMCs. These receptors were collected from a human donor in good health. Some clones in this sample may be carry-over from other donors' samples.

The DNA of the CDR3 is TGTGCTAGTGGTTTACTAGCGGGAATGGCCGGGGAGCTGTTTTTT. This translates into CASGLLAGMAGELFF. This chain uses TRBV12-5 with TRBJ2-2; 10 bases match TRBD2. CDR1 LGHNT and CDR2 FRNRAP come from the germline V gene. The CDR3 has 15 residues. V shed 3 bases and J 6 bases; nucleotides not matched to a gene: 4.

The gene calls are TRBV9 and TRBJ2-5; maybe TRBD2 (7 bases). This CDR3 comprises 16 residues. Trimming cost V 0 bases and J 4 bases, with 16 bases left between them. Germline assignment: CDR1 SGDLS and CDR2 YYNGEE. The CDR3 sequence is CASSVGEGGLPETQYF. The DNA for the CDR3 is TGTGCCAGCAGCGTAGGGGAGGGGGGCCTCCCAGAGACCCAGTACTTC.

This sequence joins TRBV10-3 and TRBJ1-2; D remains unclear. V lost 6 bases and J lost 0, with 11 bases in between. CDR3 size: 14 residues. Germline V CDR1 and CDR2: ENHRY, SYGVKD. The CDR3 nucleotides are TGTGCCATCAGCGATGACATAGCTAACTATGGCTACACCTTC. This translates into CAISDDIANYGYTF.

V gene TRBV5-1 combines with J gene TRBJ2-1, with 7 bases identical to TRBD2. This CDR3 contains 14 residues. The germline V gene has CDR1 SGHRS and CDR2 YFSETQ. V was clipped by 5 bases and J by 8 bases; unmatched bases: 10. The CDR3 loop reads CASSLAGDGDEQFF. The CDR3 bases are TGCGCCAGCAGTCTGGCGGGAGATGGGGATGAGCAGTTCTTC.

The CDR3 here is CASSAEGRYNEQFF. CDR3 nucleotides: TGTGCCAGCAGTGCGGAAGGGAGATACAATGAGCAGTTCTTC. The chain uses TRBV2 and TRBJ2-1; D is possibly TRBD2 (5 bases). The CDR3 loop spans 14 amino acids. Trimming removed 4 bases at V and 4 bases at J, with 11 bases between. Germline CDR1 reads SNHLY; CDR2 reads FYNNEI.

This clone was picked up one time. The V and J genes are TRBV7-3 and TRBJ2-5; tentatively, D is TRBD2 (6 bases). The CDR3 is 14 residues long. Trimming stripped 0 bases from V and 2 bases from J, with 7 bases between. Per the germline V gene, CDR1 is SGHTA and CDR2 is FQGTGA. The DNA of the CDR3 is TGTGCCAGCAGCTTAACCGGGACTCAAGAGACCCAGTACTTC. Amino acids: CASSLTGTQETQYF.

This chain connects TRBV9 to TRBJ2-3, with TRBD2 matching over 11 bases. Germline V CDR1 and CDR2: SGDLS, YYNGEE. The V segment lost 4 bases and the J segment 3 bases; nucleotides outside the gene matches: 4. This CDR3 comprises 15 residues. CDR3 region: CASSTSGGRTDTQYF. DNA for the CDR3: TGTGCCAGCAGCACTAGCGGGGGTAGAACAGATACGCAGTATTTT.

This chain connects TRBV5-5 to TRBJ2-7, with D uncertain. The CDR3 is 11 residues long. The V gene's germline CDR1 is SGHKS and CDR2 YYEKEE (reference sequence). The V and J ends lost 3 bases and 3 bases respectively, with 4 bases between them. CDR3 in DNA: TGTGCCAGCAGCTCCAGCTACGAGCAGTACTTC. It is translated as CASSSSYEQYF.

The chain combines TRBV6-1 with TRBJ2-6; D may be TRBD1 (5 bases). Germline-derived CDR1 and CDR2 are MNHNS and SASEGT. Trimming removed 3 bases from V and 1 base from J, with 16 bases in between. This CDR3 is built from 18 residues. CDR3 sequence (DNA): TGTGCCAGCAGTGAGTGGTTACAGGTGTCATCTGGGGCCAACGTCCTGACTTTC. Protein product: CASSEWLQVSSGANVLTF.

J is TRBJ1-1 and V is TRBV19; 8 nucleotides align to TRBD1. Germline trimming cut 6 bases from V and 0 bases from J; bases unmatched to any gene: 3. Germline assignment: CDR1 LNHDA and CDR2 SQIVND (reference sequence). The CDR3 length is 14 residues. CDR3 DNA sequence: TGTGCCAGTAGCGACAGGGGAATGAACACTGAAGCTTTCTTT. Its translation: CASSDRGMNTEAFF.

The genes are TRBV5-1 and TRBJ2-2; the D is unclear. This CDR3 contains 14 residues. Trimming left V 5 bases short and J 4 bases short, with 12 bases between. Germline lookup yields CDR1 SGHRS and CDR2 YFSETQ. The CDR3: CASRSLPGTGELFF. CDR3 nucleotides: TGCGCCAGCAGGAGTCTCCCGGGCACCGGGGAGCTGTTTTTT.

The chain joins TRBV7-9 to TRBJ2-7, with D maybe TRBD1 (6 bases). This CDR3 has 14 amino acids. With 4 bases removed from V and 5 bases from J, the gap between germline ends came to 15 bases. Germline values: CDR1 SEHNR, CDR2 FQNEAQ (reference sequence). In DNA form, the CDR3 reads TGTGCCAGCAGCTACAGGGATGGTCTCAACGAGCAGTACTTC. The encoded protein is CASSYRDGLNEQYF. The entire variable domain, with the rest obtained from reference TRBV7-9 and TRBJ2-7, is as follows: DTGVSQNPRHKITKRGQNVTFRCDPISEHNRLYWYRQTLGQGPEFLTYFQNEAQLEKSRLLSDRFSAERPKGSFSTLEIQRTEQGDSAMYLCASSYRDGLNEQYFGPGTRLTVT.

In nucleotides, the CDR3 is TGTGCCAGCAGTGGACAGACGAACACCGGGGAGCTGTTTTTT. Protein product: CASSGQTNTGELFF. The chain is built from TRBV2 and TRBJ2-2; TRBD1 might be the D (5 bases). V was shortened by 4 bases and J by 0 bases, with 6 bases between the two germline ends. The CDR3 spans 14 residues. Germline V gene lookup returns CDR1 SNHLY and CDR2 FYNNEI. The full variable domain, completed using reference TRBV2 and TRBJ2-2, is EPEVTQTPSHQVTQMGQEVILRCVPISNHLYFYWYRQILGQKVEFLVSFYNNEISEKSEIFDDQFSVERPDGSNFTLKIRSTKLEDSAMYFCASSGQTNTGELFFGEGSRLTVL.

The rearrangement uses TRBV6-5 and TRBJ2-7, with a weak D call TRBD2 (5 bases). The germline V gene has CDR1 MNHEY and CDR2 SVGAGI. The CDR3 is made up of 16 amino acids. The ends were cut back, 0 bases at V and 1 base at J, with 13 bases in the middle. CDR3: CASSYSNFRGSYEQYF. CDR3 sequence (DNA): TGTGCCAGCAGTTACTCGAATTTTCGGGGATCCTACGAGCAGTACTTC.

The J gene is TRBJ1-5, the V gene TRBV15; tentative D call: TRBD1 (6 bases). Germline-derived CDR1 and CDR2 are LNHNV and YYDKDF (reference sequence). This CDR3 spans 16 amino acids. V was clipped by 3 bases and J by 2 bases, with 14 bases between them. The CDR3 coding sequence is TGTGCCACCAGCAGGACCTCGGGACAAGGCAATCAGCCCCAGCATTTT. As protein: CATSRTSGQGNQPQHF.

CDR3 bases: TGTGCCAGCAGCTTCAGCGGTTTAAGGGAGACCCAGTACTTC. Translation gives CASSFSGLRETQYF. The chain carries TRBV5-6 and TRBJ2-5, with D maybe TRBD2 (5 bases). With 2 bases removed from V and 5 bases from J, the gap between germline ends came to 13 bases. The germline V gene encodes CDR1 SGHDT and CDR2 YYEEEE. The CDR3 sequence is 14 residues long.

CDR3: CAISPQQVADGYTF. The CDR3 nucleotides are TGTGCCATCAGCCCCCAACAGGTCGCGGATGGCTACACCTTC. The chain employs TRBV10-3 and TRBJ1-2, with a tentative D call TRBD1 (5 bases). The CDR3 is 14 residues long. Germline V gene lookup returns CDR1 ENHRY and CDR2 SYGVKD. Trimming pared 6 bases from V and 6 bases from J, leaving 17 bases between.

This clone was recorded once. CDR3 nucleotide sequence: TGTGCCAGCAGGGAACGGACAGGGCGAGTGGGCTACACCTTC. Translating gives CASRERTGRVGYTF. V usage is TRBV2 and J usage is TRBJ1-2, with 8 bases lining up with TRBD1. CDR1 SNHLY and CDR2 FYNNEI come from the germline V gene. V shed 6 bases and J 8 bases; nucleotides not matched to a gene: 11. CDR3 size: 14 residues.

This chain links TRBV7-9 with TRBJ1-2; 7 bases map to TRBD1. Germline V lookup: CDR1 SEHNR, CDR2 FQNEAQ (reference sequence). The ends lost 5 bases at V and 3 bases at J; junction bases unmatched: 6. CDR3 size: 14 residues. CDR3 sequence: CASSPGGFDYGYTF. The CDR3 DNA sequence: TGTGCCAGCAGCCCAGGGGGTTTTGACTATGGCTACACCTTC.

This sequence joins TRBV5-1 and TRBJ2-7; 10 bases match TRBD2. From germline, CDR1 is SGHRS and CDR2 YFSETQ. The V and J ends lost 4 bases and 0 bases, in that order; junction bases with no gene match: 7. The CDR3 has 16 amino acids. The CDR3 DNA reads TGCGCCAGCAGCCGGACTAGCGGTCAAAGCTCCTACGAGCAGTACTTC. This gives the protein CASSRTSGQSSYEQYF.

The CDR3 is CASTLWGLAGSETQYF. The CDR3 bases are TGTGCCAGTACCCTTTGGGGCCTAGCGGGATCAGAGACCCAGTACTTC. The chain couples TRBV7-3 to TRBJ2-5; TRBD2 aligns across 9 bases. CDR3 length: 16 amino acids. In germline, CDR1 is SGHTA, CDR2 FQGTGA. V gave up 9 bases and J gave up 4 bases; unmatched junction bases: 15. Using reference TRBV7-3 and TRBJ2-5 for the parts outside the CDR3, the full variable domain is GAGVSQTPSNKVTEKGKYVELRCDPISGHTALYWYRQSLGQGPEFLIYFQGTGAADDSGLPNDRFFAVRPEGSVSTLKIQRTERGDSAVYLCASTLWGLAGSETQYFGPGTRLLVL.